This T cell receptor beta chain is drawn from a study of T cell repertoires in cytomegalovirus infection. Study context: A matching HLA type, together with CMV infection, was signaled by public TCR beta signatures.

The CDR3 is 15 amino acids. Germline V gives CDR1 GTSNPN, CDR2 SVGIG (reference sequence). Trimming pared 0 bases from V and 0 bases from J, leaving 9 bases between. Whole-study results and caveats: Pooled public TCR beta family frequency picked out CMV carriers with the relevant HLA. Dominating the ex vivo response were HLA-C-restricted CMV-specific TCR beta clonotypes.

MiXCR was run by TCRdb on the reads, yielding one entry per CDR3 protein. This sample carries more than 650,000 distinct CDR3 sequences, approximately 34% of them seen once, and the ten largest clones take 2.8%. A word on this clonotype: The antigen remains undetermined.

The sequenced material came from PBMCs. The V gene is TRBV30, the J gene TRBJ1-3, with D uncertain. This receptor was taken from a human donor in good health (CMV status not recorded). Some clones in this sample may be carry-over from other donors' samples. The chain's CDR3 is CAWSVRGRSGNTIYF. CDR3 DNA: TGTGCCTGGAGTGTACGCGGGCGCTCTGGAAACACCATATATTTT.